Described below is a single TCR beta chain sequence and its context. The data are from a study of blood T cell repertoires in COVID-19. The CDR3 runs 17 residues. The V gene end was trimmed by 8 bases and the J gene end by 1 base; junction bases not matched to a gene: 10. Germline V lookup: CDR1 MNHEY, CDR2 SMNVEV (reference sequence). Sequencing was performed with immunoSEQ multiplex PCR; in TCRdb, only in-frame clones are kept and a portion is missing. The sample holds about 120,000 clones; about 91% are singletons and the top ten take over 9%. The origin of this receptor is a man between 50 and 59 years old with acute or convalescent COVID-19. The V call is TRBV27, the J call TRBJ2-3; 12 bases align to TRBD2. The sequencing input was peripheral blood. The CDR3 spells CASSGLAGPAGTDTQYF. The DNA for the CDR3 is TGTGCCAGCTCTGGACTAGCGGGACCCGCCGGCACAGATACGCAGTATTTT.